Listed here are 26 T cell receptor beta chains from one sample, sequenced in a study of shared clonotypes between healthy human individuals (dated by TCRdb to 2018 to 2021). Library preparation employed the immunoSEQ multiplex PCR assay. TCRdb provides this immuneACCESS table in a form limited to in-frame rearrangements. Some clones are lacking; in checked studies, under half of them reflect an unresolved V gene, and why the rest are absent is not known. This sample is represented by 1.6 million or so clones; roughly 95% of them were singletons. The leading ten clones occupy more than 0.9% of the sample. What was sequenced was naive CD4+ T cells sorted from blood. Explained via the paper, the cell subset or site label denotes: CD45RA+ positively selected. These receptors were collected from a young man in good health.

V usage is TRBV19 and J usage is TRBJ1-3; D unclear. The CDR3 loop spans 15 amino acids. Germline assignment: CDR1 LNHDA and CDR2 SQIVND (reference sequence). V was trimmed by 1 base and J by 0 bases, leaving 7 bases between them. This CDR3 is CASSIVRGSGNTIYF. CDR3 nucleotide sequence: TGTGCCAGTAGTATAGTTCGGGGCTCTGGAAACACCATATATTTT. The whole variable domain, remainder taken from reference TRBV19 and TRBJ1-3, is DGGITQSPKYLFRKEGQNVTLSCEQNLNHDAMYWYRQDPGQGLRLIYYSQIVNDFQKGDIAEGYSVSREKKESFPLTVTSAQKNPTAFYLCASSIVRGSGNTIYFGEGSWLTVV.

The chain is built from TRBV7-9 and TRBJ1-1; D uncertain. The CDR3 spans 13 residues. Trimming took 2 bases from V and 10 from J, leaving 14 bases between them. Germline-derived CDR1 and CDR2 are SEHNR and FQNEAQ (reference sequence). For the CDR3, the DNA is TGTGCCAGCAGCTTATTCACCGGGGAGGTAGCTTTCTTT. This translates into CASSLFTGEVAFF.

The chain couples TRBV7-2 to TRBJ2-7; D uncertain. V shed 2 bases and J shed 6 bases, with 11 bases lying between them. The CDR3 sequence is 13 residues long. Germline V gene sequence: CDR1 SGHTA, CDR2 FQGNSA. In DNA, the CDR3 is TGTGCCAGCAGCTTAAACTGGAAGGGCGAGCAGTACTTC. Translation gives CASSLNWKGEQYF.

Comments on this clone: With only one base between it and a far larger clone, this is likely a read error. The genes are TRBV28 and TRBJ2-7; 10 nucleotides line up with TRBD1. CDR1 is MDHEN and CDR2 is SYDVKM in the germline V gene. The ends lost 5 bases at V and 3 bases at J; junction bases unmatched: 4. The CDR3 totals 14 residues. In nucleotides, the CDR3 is TGTGCCAGCAGTACCGGGACAGGGGACTACGAGCAGTACTTC. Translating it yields CASSTGTGDYEQYF.

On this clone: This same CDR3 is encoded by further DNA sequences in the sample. CDR3 in DNA: TGTGCCAGCAGCTTAACGGGAGTGGCAGATACGCAGTATTTT. Amino acids: CASSLTGVADTQYF. V usage is TRBV7-3 and J usage is TRBJ2-3; perhaps TRBD2 as D (5 bases). Between the trimmed V and J ends, which lost 0 bases and 4 bases, there was a span of 8 bases. This CDR3 region has 14 residues. CDR1 is SGHTA and CDR2 is FQGTGA in the germline V gene.

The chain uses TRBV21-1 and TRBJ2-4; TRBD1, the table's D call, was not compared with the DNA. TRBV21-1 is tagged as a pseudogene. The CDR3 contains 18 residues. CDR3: CASSRSIDYRVAKNIQYF. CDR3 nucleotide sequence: TGTGCCAGCAGCCGGAGTATAGACTACAGGGTAGCCAAAAACATTCAGTACTTC.

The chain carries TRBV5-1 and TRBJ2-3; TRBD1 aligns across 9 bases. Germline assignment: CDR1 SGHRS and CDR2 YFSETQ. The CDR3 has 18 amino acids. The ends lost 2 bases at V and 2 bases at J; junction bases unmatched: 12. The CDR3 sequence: CASSFPGQGFGSTDTQYF. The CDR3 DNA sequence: TGCGCCAGCAGCTTTCCGGGACAGGGTTTTGGGTCCACAGATACGCAGTATTTT.

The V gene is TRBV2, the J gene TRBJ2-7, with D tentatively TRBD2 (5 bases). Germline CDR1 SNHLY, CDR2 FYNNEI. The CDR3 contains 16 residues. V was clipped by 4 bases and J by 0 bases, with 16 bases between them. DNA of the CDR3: TGTGCCAGCAGTGGTGGGCCCGGGGAGAGCTCCTACGAGCAGTACTTC. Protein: CASSGGPGESSYEQYF.

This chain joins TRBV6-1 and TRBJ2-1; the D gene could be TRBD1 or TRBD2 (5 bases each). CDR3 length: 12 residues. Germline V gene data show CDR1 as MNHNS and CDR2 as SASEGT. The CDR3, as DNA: TGTGGGGGCGGAGGACCCTACAATGAGCAGTTCTTC. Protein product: CGGGGPYNEQFF.

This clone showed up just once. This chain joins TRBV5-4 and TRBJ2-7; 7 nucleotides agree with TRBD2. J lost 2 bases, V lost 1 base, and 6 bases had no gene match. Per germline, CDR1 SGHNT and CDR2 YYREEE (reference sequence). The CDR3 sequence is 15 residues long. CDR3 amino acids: CASSLSAGITYEQYF. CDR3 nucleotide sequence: TGTGCCAGCAGCTTGTCAGCGGGGATAACCTACGAGCAGTACTTC.

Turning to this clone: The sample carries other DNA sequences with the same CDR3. The CDR3 DNA reads TGTGCTAGTGGTTTGTGGAATGAGCAGTTCTTC. Residues: CASGLWNEQFF. This chain connects TRBV12-5 to TRBJ2-1, with no clear D. The germline gives CDR1 LGHNT, CDR2 FRNRAP. Trimming removed 2 bases from V and 7 bases from J, with 3 bases in between. The CDR3 is made up of 11 amino acids.

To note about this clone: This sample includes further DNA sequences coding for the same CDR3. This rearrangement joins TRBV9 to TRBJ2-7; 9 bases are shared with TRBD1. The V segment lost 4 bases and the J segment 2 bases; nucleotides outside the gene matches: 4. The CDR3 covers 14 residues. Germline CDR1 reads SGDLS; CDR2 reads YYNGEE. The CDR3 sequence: CASSPGQGTYEQYF. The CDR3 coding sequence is TGTGCCAGCAGCCCGGGACAGGGTACCTACGAGCAGTACTTC.

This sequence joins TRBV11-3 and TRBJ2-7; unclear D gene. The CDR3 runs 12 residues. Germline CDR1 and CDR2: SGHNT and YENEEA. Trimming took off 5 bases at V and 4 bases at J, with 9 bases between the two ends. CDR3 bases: TGTGCCAGCAGCAATCACGATTACGAGCAGTACTTC. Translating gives CASSNHDYEQYF.

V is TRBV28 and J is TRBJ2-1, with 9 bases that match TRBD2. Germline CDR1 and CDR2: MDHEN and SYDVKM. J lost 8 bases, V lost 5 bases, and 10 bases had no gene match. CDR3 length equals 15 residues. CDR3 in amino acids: CASSGGLAGMYEQFF. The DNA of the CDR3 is TGTGCCAGCAGTGGGGGGCTAGCGGGAATGTATGAGCAGTTCTTC.

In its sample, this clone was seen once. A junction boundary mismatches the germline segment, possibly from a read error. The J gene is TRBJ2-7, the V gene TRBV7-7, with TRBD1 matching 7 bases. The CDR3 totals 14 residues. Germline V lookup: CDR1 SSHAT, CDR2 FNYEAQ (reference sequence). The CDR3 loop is CASSLGDSNYEQYF. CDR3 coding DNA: TGTGCTAGCAGCTTAGGGGACAGTAACTACGAGCAGTACTTC. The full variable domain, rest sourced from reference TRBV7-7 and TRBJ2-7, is GAGVSQSPRYKVTKRGQDVTLRCDPISSHATLYWYQQALGQGPEFLTYFNYEAQPDKSGLPSDRFSAERPEGSISTLTIQRTEQRDSAMYRCASSLGDSNYEQYFGPGTRLTVT.

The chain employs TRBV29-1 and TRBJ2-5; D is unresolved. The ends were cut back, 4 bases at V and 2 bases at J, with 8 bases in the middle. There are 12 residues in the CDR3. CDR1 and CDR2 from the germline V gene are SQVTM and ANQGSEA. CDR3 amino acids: CSVVAHQETQYF. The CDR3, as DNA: TGCAGCGTTGTTGCACATCAAGAGACCCAGTACTTC. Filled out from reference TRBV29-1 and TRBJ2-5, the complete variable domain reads SAVISQKPSRDICQRGTSLTIQCQVDSQVTMMFWYRQQPGQSLTLIATANQGSEATYESGFVIDKFPISRPNLTFSTLTVSNMSPEDSSIYLCSVVAHQETQYFGPGTRLLVL.

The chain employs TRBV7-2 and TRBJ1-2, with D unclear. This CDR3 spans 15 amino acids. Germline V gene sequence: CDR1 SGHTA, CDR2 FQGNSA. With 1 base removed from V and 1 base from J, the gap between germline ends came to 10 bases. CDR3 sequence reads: CASSLEVGVNYGYTF. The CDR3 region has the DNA TGTGCCAGCAGCTTAGAGGTTGGGGTTAACTATGGCTACACCTTC.

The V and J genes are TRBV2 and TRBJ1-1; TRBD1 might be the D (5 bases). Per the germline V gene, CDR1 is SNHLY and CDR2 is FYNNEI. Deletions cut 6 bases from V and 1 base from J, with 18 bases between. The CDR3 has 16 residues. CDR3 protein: CASRSLMGGTNTEAFF. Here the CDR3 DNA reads TGTGCCAGCAGGAGCCTTATGGGGGGTACGAACACTGAAGCTTTCTTT. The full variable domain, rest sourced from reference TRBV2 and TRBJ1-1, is EPEVTQTPSHQVTQMGQEVILRCVPISNHLYFYWYRQILGQKVEFLVSFYNNEISEKSEIFDDQFSVERPDGSNFTLKIRSTKLEDSAMYFCASRSLMGGTNTEAFFGQGTRLTVV.

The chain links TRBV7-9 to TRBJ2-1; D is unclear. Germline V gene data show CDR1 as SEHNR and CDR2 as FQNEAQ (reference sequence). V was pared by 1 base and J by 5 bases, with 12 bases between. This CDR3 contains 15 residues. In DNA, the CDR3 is TGTGCCAGCAGCTTAGATATGGCGAAAAACAATGAGCAGTTCTTC. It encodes CASSLDMAKNNEQFF.

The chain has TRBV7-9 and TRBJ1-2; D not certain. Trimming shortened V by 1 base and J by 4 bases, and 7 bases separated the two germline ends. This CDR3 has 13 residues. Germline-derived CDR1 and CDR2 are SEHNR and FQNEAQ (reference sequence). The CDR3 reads CASSLGSGYGYTF. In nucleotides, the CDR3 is TGTGCCAGCAGCTTAGGGTCCGGCTATGGCTACACCTTC.

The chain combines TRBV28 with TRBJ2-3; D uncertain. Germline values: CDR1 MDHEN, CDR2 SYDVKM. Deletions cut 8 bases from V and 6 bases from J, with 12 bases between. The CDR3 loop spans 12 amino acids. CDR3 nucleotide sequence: TGTGCCAGCCTGTCGAAGATGGATACGCAGTATTTT. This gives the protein CASLSKMDTQYF.

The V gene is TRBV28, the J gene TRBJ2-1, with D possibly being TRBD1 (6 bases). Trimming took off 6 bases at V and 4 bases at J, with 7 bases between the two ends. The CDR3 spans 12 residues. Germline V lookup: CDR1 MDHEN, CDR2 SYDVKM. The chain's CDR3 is CASRDSYNEQFF. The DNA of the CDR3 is TGTGCCAGCAGGGACAGTTACAATGAGCAGTTCTTC.

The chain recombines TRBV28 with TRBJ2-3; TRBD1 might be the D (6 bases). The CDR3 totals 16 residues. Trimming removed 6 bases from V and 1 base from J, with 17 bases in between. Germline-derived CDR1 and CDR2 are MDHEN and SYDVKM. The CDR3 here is CASSPPLGGGTDTQYF. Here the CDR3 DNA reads TGTGCCAGCAGCCCCCCCCTAGGGGGAGGCACAGATACGCAGTATTTT.

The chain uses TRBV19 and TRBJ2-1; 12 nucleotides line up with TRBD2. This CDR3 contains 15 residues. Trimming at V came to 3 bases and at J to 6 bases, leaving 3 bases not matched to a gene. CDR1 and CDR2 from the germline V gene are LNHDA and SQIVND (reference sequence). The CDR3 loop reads CASSMGLAGRNEQFF. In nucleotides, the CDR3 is TGTGCCAGTAGTATGGGACTAGCGGGCCGCAATGAGCAGTTCTTC. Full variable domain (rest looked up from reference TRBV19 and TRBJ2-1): DGGITQSPKYLFRKEGQNVTLSCEQNLNHDAMYWYRQDPGQGLRLIYYSQIVNDFQKGDIAEGYSVSREKKESFPLTVTSAQKNPTAFYLCASSMGLAGRNEQFFGPGTRLTVL.

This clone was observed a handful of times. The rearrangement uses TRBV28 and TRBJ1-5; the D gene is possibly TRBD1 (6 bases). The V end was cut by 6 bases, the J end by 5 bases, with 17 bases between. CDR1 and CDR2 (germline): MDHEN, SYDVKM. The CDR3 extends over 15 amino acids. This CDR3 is CASRAGVGYDQPQHF. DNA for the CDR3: TGTGCCAGCAGAGCAGGGGTGGGGTACGATCAGCCCCAGCATTTT.

CDR3 sequence (DNA): TGTGCCAGCAGCGCCGAAAGTACAGGGATGATAAAGACCCAGTACTTC. Residues: CASSAESTGMIKTQYF. V usage is TRBV9 and J usage is TRBJ2-5, with D possibly TRBD1 on 6 matching bases. The germline gives CDR1 SGDLS, CDR2 YYNGEE. V was trimmed by 3 bases and J by 6 bases, leaving 21 bases between them. The CDR3 is 16 amino acids. Looking up the rest from reference TRBV9 and TRBJ2-5 gives the full variable domain: DSGVTQTPKHLITATGQRVTLRCSPRSGDLSVYWYQQSLDQGLQFLIQYYNGEERAKGNILERFSAQQFPDLHSELNLSSLELGDSALYFCASSAESTGMIKTQYFGPGTRLLVL.